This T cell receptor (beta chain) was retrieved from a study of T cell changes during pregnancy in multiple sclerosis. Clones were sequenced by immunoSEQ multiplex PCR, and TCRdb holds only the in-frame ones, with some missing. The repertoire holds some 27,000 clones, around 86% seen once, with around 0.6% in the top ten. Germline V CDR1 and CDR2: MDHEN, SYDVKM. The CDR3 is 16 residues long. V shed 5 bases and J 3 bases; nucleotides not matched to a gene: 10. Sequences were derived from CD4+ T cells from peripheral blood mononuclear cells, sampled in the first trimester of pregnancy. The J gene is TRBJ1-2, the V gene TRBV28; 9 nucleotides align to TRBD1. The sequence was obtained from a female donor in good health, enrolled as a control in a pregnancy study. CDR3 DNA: TGTGCCAGCAGTCCATACCCGGGACAGGGCGACTATGGCTACACCTTC. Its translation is CASSPYPGQGDYGYTF.